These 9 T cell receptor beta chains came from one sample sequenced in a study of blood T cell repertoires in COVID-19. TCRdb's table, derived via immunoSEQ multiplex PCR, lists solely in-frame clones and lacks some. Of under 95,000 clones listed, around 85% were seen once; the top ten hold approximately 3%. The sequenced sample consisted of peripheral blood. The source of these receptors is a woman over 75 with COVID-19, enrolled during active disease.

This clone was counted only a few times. Here the CDR3 DNA reads TGTGCCAGCAGGGCCAGCGGGGTGGACACCATATATTTT. Amino acids: CASRASGVDTIYF. V usage is TRBV2 and J usage is TRBJ1-3; the D is unclear. The CDR3 is 13 amino acids. Per germline, CDR1 SNHLY and CDR2 FYNNEI. Deletions cut 6 bases from V and 8 bases from J, with 14 bases between. Variable domain in full (rest from reference TRBV2 and TRBJ1-3): EPEVTQTPSHQVTQMGQEVILRCVPISNHLYFYWYRQILGQKVEFLVSFYNNEISEKSEIFDDQFSVERPDGSNFTLKIRSTKLEDSAMYFCASRASGVDTIYFGEGSWLTVV.

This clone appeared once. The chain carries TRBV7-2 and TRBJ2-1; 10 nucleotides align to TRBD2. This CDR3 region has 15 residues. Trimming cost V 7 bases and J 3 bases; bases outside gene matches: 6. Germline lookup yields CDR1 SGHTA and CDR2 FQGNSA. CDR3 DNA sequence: TGTGCCAGCACCTCACAGCGGGGGGGCTACAATGAGCAGTTCTTC. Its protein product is CASTSQRGGYNEQFF.

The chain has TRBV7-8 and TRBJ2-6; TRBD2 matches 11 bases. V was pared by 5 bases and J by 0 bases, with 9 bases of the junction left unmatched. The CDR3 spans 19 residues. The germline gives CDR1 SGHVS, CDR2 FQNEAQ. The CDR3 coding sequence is TGTGCCAGCAGCCCTTTAGCGGGAGGGCCGAGCTCTGGGGCCAACGTCCTGACTTTC. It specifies CASSPLAGGPSSGANVLTF.

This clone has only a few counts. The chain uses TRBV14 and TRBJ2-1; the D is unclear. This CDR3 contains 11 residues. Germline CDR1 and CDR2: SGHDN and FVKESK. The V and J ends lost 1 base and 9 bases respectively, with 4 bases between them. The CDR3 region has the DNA TGTGCCAGCAGCCAAGCTTTTGAGCAGTTCTTC. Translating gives CASSQAFEQFF.

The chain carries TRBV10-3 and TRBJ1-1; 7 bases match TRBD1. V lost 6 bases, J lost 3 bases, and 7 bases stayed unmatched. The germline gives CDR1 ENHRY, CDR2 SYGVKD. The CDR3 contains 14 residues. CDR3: CAISRTGEDTEAFF. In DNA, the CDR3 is TGTGCCATCAGCCGAACAGGGGAGGACACTGAAGCTTTCTTT.

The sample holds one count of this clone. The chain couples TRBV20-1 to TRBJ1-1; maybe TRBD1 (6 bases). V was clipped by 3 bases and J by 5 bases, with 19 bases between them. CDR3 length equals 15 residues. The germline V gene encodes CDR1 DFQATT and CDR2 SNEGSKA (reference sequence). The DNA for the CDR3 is TGCAGTGCTAGTTCCGCAAACAGGGCTAGGACTGAAGCTTTCTTT. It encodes CSASSANRARTEAFF.

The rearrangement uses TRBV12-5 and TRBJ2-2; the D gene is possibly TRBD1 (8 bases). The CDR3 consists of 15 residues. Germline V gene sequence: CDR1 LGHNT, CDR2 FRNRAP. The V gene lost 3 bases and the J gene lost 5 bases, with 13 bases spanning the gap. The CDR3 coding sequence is TGTGCTAGTGGTTTCACAGGGGGAGGGACCGGGGAGCTGTTTTTT. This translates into CASGFTGGGTGELFF.

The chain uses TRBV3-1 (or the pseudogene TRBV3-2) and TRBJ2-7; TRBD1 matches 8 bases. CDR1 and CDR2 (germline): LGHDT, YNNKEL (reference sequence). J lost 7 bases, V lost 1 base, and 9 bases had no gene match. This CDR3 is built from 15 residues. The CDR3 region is CASSQAPTGVREQYF. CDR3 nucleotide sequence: TGTGCCAGCAGCCAAGCCCCGACAGGGGTTCGAGAGCAGTACTTC.

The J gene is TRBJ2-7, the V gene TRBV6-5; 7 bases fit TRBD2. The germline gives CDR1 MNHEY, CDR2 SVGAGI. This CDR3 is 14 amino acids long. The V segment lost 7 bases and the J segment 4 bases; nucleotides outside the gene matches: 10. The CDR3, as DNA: TGTGCCAGCATTAGTGCGGGGGACCCATACGAGCAGTACTTC. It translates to CASISAGDPYEQYF.